This T cell receptor beta chain was found in a study of breast tumors, draining lymph nodes, adjacent tissues. Study-level findings and limits: Tumor and nontumor repertoires were significantly more similar in luminal-like than in basal-like breast cancer. Tumor TCR diversity was below lymph nodes but above nontumor tissue. That most tumor T cells come from lymph nodes remained unproven. Data fit most tumor T cells coming from lymph node, expanding in tumor.

TCRdb itself ran the multiplex PCR reads through MiXCR, one entry per CDR3 protein. The table lists about 200,000 distinct CDR3 sequences, 25% to 40% of them singletons. This clonotype is labeled as large (0.1 to 1%). Its specificity is unknown. Breast cancer patients provided tissue from their axillary draining lymph nodes. The V gene's germline CDR1 is SQVTM and CDR2 ANQGSEA. There are 12 residues in the CDR3. V lost 4 bases and J 7 bases, leaving 8 bases between the germline ends. What was sequenced was axillary lymph node tissue. The sequence derives from a female donor with breast cancer. Some clones in this sample may be carry-over from other donors' samples. The rearrangement joins TRBV29-1 to TRBJ1-6, with D unclear. CDR3 sequence reads: CSVGGGNSPLHF. The CDR3 bases are TGCAGCGTTGGGGGTGGCAATTCACCCCTCCACTTT.